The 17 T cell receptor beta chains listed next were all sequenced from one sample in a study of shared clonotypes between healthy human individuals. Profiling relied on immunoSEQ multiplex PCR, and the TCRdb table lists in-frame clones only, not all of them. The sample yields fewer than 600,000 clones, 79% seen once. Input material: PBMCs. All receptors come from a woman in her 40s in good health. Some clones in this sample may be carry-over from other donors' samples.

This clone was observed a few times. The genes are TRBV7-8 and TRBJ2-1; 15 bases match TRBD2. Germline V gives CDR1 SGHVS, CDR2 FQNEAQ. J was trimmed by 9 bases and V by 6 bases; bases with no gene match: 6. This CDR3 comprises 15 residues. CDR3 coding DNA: TGTGCCAGCAGTCGGACTAGCGGGAGGGCCTCTGAGCAGTTCTTC. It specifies CASSRTSGRASEQFF.

CDR3 nucleotides: TGTGCCAGCAAATTTAGCGGATTAAGCTCCTACGAGCAGTACTTC. Translation gives CASKFSGLSSYEQYF. This chain uses TRBV27 with TRBJ2-7; TRBD2 might be the D (6 bases). V lost 7 bases to trimming and J lost 0 bases, with 16 bases between them. CDR1 is MNHEY, CDR2 SMNVEV, per germline (reference sequence). This CDR3 spans 15 amino acids.

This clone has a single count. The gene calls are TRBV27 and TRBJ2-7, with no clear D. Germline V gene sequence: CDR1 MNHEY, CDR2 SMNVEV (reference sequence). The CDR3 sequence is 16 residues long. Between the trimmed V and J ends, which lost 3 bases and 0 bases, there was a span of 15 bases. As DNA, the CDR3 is TGTGCCAGCAGTTTCGGGTTCCCAGGAGACTCCTACGAGCAGTACTTC. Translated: CASSFGFPGDSYEQYF.

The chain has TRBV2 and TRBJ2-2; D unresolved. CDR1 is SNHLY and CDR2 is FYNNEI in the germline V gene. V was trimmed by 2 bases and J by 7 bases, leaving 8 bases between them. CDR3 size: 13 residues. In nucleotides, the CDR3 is TGTGCCAGCAGTGAACTAGAAGGCGGGGAGCTGTTTTTT. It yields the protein CASSELEGGELFF.

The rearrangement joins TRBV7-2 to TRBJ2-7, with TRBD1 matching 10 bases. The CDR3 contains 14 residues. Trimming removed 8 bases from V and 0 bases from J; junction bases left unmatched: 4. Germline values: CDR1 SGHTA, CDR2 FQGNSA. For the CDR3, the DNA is TGTGCCAGCCGACGGACAGGGGGCTCCTACGAGCAGTACTTC. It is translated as CASRRTGGSYEQYF.

This CDR3 is CASSLAGGRVIGEFF. CDR3 nucleotide sequence: TGTGCCAGCAGCTTAGCGGGCGGGAGGGTGATTGGAGAGTTCTTC. This chain uses TRBV7-9 with TRBJ2-1, with 9 bases that match TRBD2. The germline gives CDR1 SEHNR, CDR2 FQNEAQ (reference sequence). The CDR3 is 15 amino acids. The V and J ends lost 0 bases and 14 bases, in that order; junction bases with no gene match: 11.

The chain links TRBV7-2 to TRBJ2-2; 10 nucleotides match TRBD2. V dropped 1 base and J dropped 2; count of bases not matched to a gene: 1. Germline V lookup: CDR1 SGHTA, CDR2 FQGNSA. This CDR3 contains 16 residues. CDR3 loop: CASSLGTSGNTGELFF. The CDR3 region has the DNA TGTGCCAGCAGCTTAGGGACTAGCGGAAACACCGGGGAGCTGTTTTTT.

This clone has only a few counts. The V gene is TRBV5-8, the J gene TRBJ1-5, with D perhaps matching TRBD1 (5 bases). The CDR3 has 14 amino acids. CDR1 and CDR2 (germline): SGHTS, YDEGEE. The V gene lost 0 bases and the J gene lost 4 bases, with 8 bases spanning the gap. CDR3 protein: CASSLAGLNQPQHF. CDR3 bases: TGTGCCAGCAGCTTGGCAGGGTTAAATCAGCCCCAGCATTTT. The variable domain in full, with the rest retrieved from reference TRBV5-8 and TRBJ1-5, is EAGVTQSPTHLIKTRGQQATLRCSPISGHTSVYWYQQALGLGLQFLLWYDEGEERNRGNFPPRFSGRQFPNYSSELNVNALELEDSALYLCASSLAGLNQPQHFGDGTRLSIL.

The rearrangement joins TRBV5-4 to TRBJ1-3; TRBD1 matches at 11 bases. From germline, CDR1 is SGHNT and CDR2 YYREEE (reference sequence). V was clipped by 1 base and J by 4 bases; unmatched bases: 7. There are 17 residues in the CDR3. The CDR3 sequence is CASSLSGQGAWGNTIYF. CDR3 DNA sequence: TGTGCCAGCAGCTTGAGCGGACAGGGGGCATGGGGAAACACCATATATTTT.

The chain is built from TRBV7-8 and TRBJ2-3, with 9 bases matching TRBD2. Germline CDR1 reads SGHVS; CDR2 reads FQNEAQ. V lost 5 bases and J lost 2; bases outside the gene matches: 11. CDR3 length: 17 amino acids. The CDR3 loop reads CASSRVAGAGSTDTQYF. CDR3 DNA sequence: TGTGCCAGCAGCCGCGTAGCGGGAGCGGGTTCCACAGATACGCAGTATTTT.

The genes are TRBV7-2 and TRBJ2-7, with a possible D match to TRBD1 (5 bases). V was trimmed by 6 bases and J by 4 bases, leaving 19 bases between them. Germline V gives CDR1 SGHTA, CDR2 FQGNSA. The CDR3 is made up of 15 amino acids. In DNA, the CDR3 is TGTGCCAGCAGTCTCAGGGCTTCGACCTTATACGAGCAGTACTTC. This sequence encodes CASSLRASTLYEQYF.

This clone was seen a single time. CDR3 in amino acids: CASSYPGQGNYEQYF. The CDR3 DNA sequence: TGTGCCAGCAGTTACCCGGGACAGGGGAACTACGAGCAGTACTTC. The chain joins TRBV6-6 to TRBJ2-5, with TRBD1 matching over 10 bases. TRBJ2-7 matches the DNA end more closely, so the J call is doubtful. Germline-derived CDR1 and CDR2 are MNHNY and SVGAGI (reference sequence). The CDR3 covers 15 residues.

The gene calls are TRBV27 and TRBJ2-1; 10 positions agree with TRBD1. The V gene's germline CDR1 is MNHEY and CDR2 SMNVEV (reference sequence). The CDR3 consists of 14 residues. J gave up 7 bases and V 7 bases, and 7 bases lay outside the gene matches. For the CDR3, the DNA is TGTGCCAGCAAAACATCGGGACAGGGGAATGAGCAGTTCTTC. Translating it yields CASKTSGQGNEQFF.

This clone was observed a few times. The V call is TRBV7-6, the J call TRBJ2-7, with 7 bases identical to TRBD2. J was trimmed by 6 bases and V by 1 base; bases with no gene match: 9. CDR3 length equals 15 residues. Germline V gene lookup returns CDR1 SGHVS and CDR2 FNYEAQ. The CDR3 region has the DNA TGTGCCAGCAGCTTAGGAGGCGGGAGCGGGTCCGAGCAGTACTTC. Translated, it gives CASSLGGGSGSEQYF.

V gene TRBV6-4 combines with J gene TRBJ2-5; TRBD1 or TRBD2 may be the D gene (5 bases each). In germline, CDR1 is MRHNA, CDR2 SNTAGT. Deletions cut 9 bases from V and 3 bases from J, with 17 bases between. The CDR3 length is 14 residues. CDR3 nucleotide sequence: TGTGCCAGACCCCGGGACCCAGAAAAAGAGACCCAGTACTTC. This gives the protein CARPRDPEKETQYF.

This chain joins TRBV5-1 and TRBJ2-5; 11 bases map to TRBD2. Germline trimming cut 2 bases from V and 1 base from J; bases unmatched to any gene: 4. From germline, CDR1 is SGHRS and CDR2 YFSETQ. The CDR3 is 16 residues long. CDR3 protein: CASSFGTSGAQETQYF. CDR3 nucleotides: TGCGCCAGCAGCTTCGGGACTAGCGGAGCCCAAGAGACCCAGTACTTC.

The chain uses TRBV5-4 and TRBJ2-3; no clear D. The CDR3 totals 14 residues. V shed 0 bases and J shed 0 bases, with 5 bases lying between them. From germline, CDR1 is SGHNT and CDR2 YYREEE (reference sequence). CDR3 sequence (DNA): TGTGCCAGCAGCTTGGGTACTAGCACAGATACGCAGTATTTT. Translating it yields CASSLGTSTDTQYF. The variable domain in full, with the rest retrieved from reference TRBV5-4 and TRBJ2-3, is ETGVTQSPTHLIKTRGQQVTLRCSSQSGHNTVSWYQQALGQGPQFIFQYYREEENGRGNFPPRFSGLQFPNYSSELNVNALELDDSALYLCASSLGTSTDTQYFGPGTRLTVL.